Below, 6 T cell receptor beta chains from the same sample are listed, as sequenced in a study of PD-1 blockade in classical Hodgkin lymphoma. The time point was: newly diagnosed, previously untreated cHL patient sample. The investigators isolated CD8+ T cells from thawed PBMCs using magnetic negative selection. Clones were read by immunoSEQ multiplex PCR, and TCRdb kept only the in-frame ones, dropping some. The sample yields about 2,900 clones, around 70% seen once. The sequenced material came from CD8+ T cells from blood. The source is a human donor with classical Hodgkin lymphoma.

The chain has TRBV28 and TRBJ1-3; TRBD1 might be the D (6 bases). The V gene's germline CDR1 is MDHEN and CDR2 SYDVKM. The CDR3 has 13 amino acids. V was cut by 7 bases and J by 3 bases, with 10 bases left in between. CDR3 bases: TGTGCCAGCAAAACAGGGTATGGAAACACCATATATTTT. Its translation: CASKTGYGNTIYF. Full variable domain (remainder filled in from reference TRBV28 and TRBJ1-3): DVKVTQSSRYLVKRTGEKVFLECVQDMDHENMFWYRQDPGLGLRLIYFSYDVKMKEKGDIPEGYSVSREKKERFSLILESASTNQTSMYLCASKTGYGNTIYFGEGSWLTVV.

The chain has TRBV5-6 and TRBJ2-2, with D unresolved. Trimming took off 0 bases at V and 4 bases at J, with 10 bases between the two ends. CDR3 length equals 15 residues. Germline CDR1 is SGHDT and CDR2 is YYEEEE. The CDR3 bases are TGTGCCAGCAGCTTGGGGCTAGTGGGCACCGGGGAGCTGTTTTTT. This gives the protein CASSLGLVGTGELFF.

The genes are TRBV19 and TRBJ2-7; TRBD1 aligns across 9 bases. This CDR3 has 13 residues. Germline CDR1 and CDR2: LNHDA and SQIVND (reference sequence). V trimming: 3 bases; J trimming: 6 bases; junction bases outside the gene matches: 3. The CDR3 loop is CASSIRTGVEQYF. CDR3 bases: TGTGCCAGTAGTATCCGGACAGGGGTCGAGCAGTACTTC.

This clone is large. The rearrangement uses TRBV7-9 and TRBJ2-5, with 10 nucleotides matching TRBD1. The junction had 6 bases not matched to a gene; V was cut back by 5 bases and J by 3 bases. Germline CDR1 is SEHNR and CDR2 is FQNEAQ (reference sequence). CDR3 length equals 15 residues. The CDR3 DNA reads TGTGCCAGCAGCCCCCGGACAGGGGGAAAAGAGACCCAGTACTTC. Amino acid sequence: CASSPRTGGKETQYF.

This clone has only a few counts. In the same sample, other DNA sequences code for this CDR3. The chain has TRBV9 and TRBJ2-2, with 9 bases that match TRBD1. J was trimmed by 5 bases and V by 0 bases; bases with no gene match: 2. The length of the CDR3 is 15 residues. From germline, CDR1 is SGDLS and CDR2 YYNGEE. CDR3 DNA: TGTGCCAGCAGCGTAGAGACAGGGGGAACCGGGGAGCTGTTTTTT. It is translated as CASSVETGGTGELFF.

The chain joins TRBV23-1 to TRBJ2-3, with 12 bases aligning to TRBD2. Being an ORF, TRBV23-1 has a function that is uncertain. This CDR3 has 16 residues. With V trimmed by 3 bases and J by 6 bases, 7 bases remained unmatched. CDR3 protein: CASSHWTSGVVDTQYF. CDR3 nucleotide sequence: TGCGCCAGCAGTCACTGGACTAGCGGGGTTGTCGATACGCAGTATTTT.